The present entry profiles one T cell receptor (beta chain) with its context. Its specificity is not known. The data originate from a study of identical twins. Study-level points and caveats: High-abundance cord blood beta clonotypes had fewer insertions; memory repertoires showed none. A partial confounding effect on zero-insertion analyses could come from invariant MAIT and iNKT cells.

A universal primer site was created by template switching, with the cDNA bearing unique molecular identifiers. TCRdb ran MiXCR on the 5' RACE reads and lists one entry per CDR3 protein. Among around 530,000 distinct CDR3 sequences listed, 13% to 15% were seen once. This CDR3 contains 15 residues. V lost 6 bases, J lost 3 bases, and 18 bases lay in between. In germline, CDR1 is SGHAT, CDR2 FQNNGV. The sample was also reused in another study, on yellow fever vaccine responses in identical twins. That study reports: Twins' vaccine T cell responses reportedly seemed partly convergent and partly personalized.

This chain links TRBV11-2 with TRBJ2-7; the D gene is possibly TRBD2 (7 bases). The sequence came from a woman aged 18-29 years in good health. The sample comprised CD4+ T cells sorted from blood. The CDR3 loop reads CASSTLRGAGYEQYV. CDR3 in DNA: TGTGCCAGCAGTACCCTACGGGGGGCAGGCTACGAGCAGTACGTC.